This T cell receptor beta chain was recovered during a study of Ad26.COV2.S vaccination and SARS-CoV-2 variants. Study-wide background: Ad26.COV2.S, an intramuscular injection, was given once or twice 56 days apart. Study conclusions and caveats: Overall T cell responses may have been underestimated by the analyses of TCR breadth and depth. Substantial breadth in spike-specific CD8+ and CD4+ T cell responses was reportedly seen after vaccination.

Only in-frame clones appear in the TCRdb table, and some are missing; sequencing was by immunoSEQ multiplex PCR. This sample has about 460,000 clones, with about 88% found just once. Germline V gene data show CDR1 as MNHEY and CDR2 as SMNVEV (reference sequence). CDR3 size: 12 residues. V was clipped by 10 bases and J by 7 bases, with 14 bases between them. The sample's treatment: approximately 18 received Ad26.COV2.S at low or high dose, single or two shots; 5 received placebo; per-sample allocation not given. Each sample was drawn 63 days after the first injection (of vaccine or placebo). It was Wuhan-strain SARS-CoV-2 spike that the Ad26 vaccine vector expressed. Points on this clone: Its antigen is not known.

This specimen was peripheral blood, taken in a trial of Ad26.COV2.S vaccine versus placebo. This chain connects TRBV27 to TRBJ1-5, with D unclear. The sequence was collected from a person between 18 and 65 years old who received the Ad26.COV2.S COVID-19 vaccine or a placebo. The CDR3 region has the DNA TGTGCCACCGGACCATCGAAGCAGCCCCAGCATTTT. Amino acids: CATGPSKQPQHF.